This TCR beta chain derives from a study of T-cell reconstitution after alpha-beta-depleted transplantation in children. Points from the study as a whole: Newly generated T cells supplied most T-cell counts and diversity one year post-transplant. Where alpha-beta T cells came from about two months after transplant was reportedly several hundred expanded graft clones. In some patients, recipient T cells and intrathymic progenitors surviving conditioning explained high day-60 diversity.

The germline V gene encodes CDR1 MNHNS and CDR2 SASEGT. The CDR3 loop spans 12 amino acids. The V gene lost 6 bases and the J gene lost 5 bases, with 8 bases spanning the gap. This clonotype came up many times. Its antigen is not known. The library targeted TCRbeta and was prepared with unique molecular identifiers. MiXCR was run by TCRdb on the PCR reads, yielding one entry per CDR3 protein. The sample contains about 200,000 distinct CDR3 sequences, about 6% of which appear only once. The chain has TRBV6-1 and TRBJ2-1; D is unresolved. Source: PBMCs, taken before TCRalphabeta/CD19-depleted stem cell transplant. The TCR originated in a girl under three years old with combined immunodeficiency, due to receive a stem cell transplant. CDR3 bases: TGTGCCAGCAGGGCAGGAGACAATGAGCAGTTCTTC. It is translated as CASRAGDNEQFF.